What follows is one T cell receptor beta chain and its context. This clone was seen only a few times. There is no known antigen for this receptor. In this entry, gene names and germline sequences are mouse ones. The sequenced fragment ends 4 residues before the CDR3 boundary, so the rest is inferred from the germline J gene. Other DNA sequences in this sample translate to the same CDR3. This record comes from a study of CD8+ T cells in alopecia areata (dated by TCRdb to 2016 to 2019). A note on the overall study: Skin from C3H/HeJ donors with spontaneous alopecia (6-12 months old) was grafted onto female C3H/HeJ recipients that were 7-10 weeks old. RNA came from the PAXgene miRNA kit for fixed scalp, the miRNeasy kit for PBMCs, and the RNeasy kit for mouse skin. Clonality in the scalp was compared among normal scalp (n=4), patchy alopecia areata scalp (n=8), and alopecia totalis/universalis scalp (n=8). The study used high-throughput TCRbeta sequencing to examine T cell clonal expansion in alopecia areata, in both the C3H/HeJ mouse model and human patients. Human TCRbeta sequencing covered scalp tissue and sorted CD4+ and CD8+ peripheral blood T cells from patchy and totalis/universalis alopecia areata patients and healthy controls. Amplification of TCRbeta CDR3 regions was done by immunoSEQ multiplex PCR using 35 Vbeta forward primers and 13 Jbeta reverse primers. Broad study findings and their caveats: Unlike mouse skin, which is dominated by gammadelta T cells, normal human skin has resident alphabeta T cells that are also sequenced, and this complicates analysis of the scalp TCR repertoire. Compared with normal scalp, lesional scalp, particularly in alopecia totalis/universalis, had higher clonality and more expanded CD8+ clones, which suggests antigenic drive. Shared TCR sequences between patients were less evident than in mice, which may be partly attributable to HLA diversity in the patient population.

Cells from pooled mouse cutaneous lymph nodes were stained for CD4, CD8alpha, NKG2D, NKG2ACE and other markers and then sorted on a BD Influx. The library was made by the immunoSEQ multiplex PCR assay. RNA was extracted from all samples and reverse transcribed into cDNA as template for TCR sequencing. First-strand cDNA was synthesized with SuperScript III using a 2:1 mix of oligo-dT and random hexamers. A synthetic immune receptor repertoire was used to measure amplification bias, and any remaining bias was corrected computationally. Sequencing of the libraries was done on Illumina HiSeq using 60 bp reads that spanned the CDR3 and were read from J toward V. From the authors' description of their analysis: Raw reads were preprocessed for error removal, and CDR3 was defined according to IMGT conventions as running from the conserved cysteine to phenylalanine. Clonality was computed as 1 minus the Shannon entropy, with the entropy normalized by log2 of the number of productive unique TCRs. Whether each scalp clone was CD4 or CD8 was inferred by checking scalp TCRbeta sequences against the CD4 and CD8 repertoires from sorted blood. TCRdb took over this immuneACCESS table, retaining in-frame rearrangements with V and J assigned. Such tables are incomplete; in checked studies, under half of the missing clones stem from an unresolved V gene, and the remainder is unexplained. V and J calls and clone size are as listed in that table; D and trimming were resolved from the DNA. This sample contains more than 250,000 clones, none of which is a singleton. About 1.2% of the sample rests with the top ten.

Measured from the cysteine to the phenylalanine, the CDR3 is 14 residues long. The DNA has 30 bases, all within the CDR3, and is read from base 1. The V end gives up 4 bases and the J end 0 bases, leaving 1 base in the junction not matched to a gene. The germline V gene (reference sequence) sets CDR1 to FNHDT and CDR2 to SITEND. The chain is assembled from TRBV19 and TRBJ1-1; 9 central bases correspond to TRBD1. The sample comprised CD4+ T cells sorted from a lymph node. The receptor was isolated from a C3H/HeJ mouse with alopecia areata. Regarding MHC type, mice of this strain are H2-k. The CDR3: CASSRTGANTEVFF. CDR3 DNA (partial): TGTGCCAGCAGTCGGACAGGGGCAAACACA.